This note documents a single T cell receptor (beta chain) sequence. Its antigen is not known. Treatment: about 20 received Ad26.COV2.S at low or high dose, single or two shots; several received placebo; per-sample allocation not given. Vaccine and placebo recipients were sampled on day 63 after the first injection. TCRdb keeps only in-frame clones here, not all; method: immunoSEQ multiplex PCR. The sample contains about 390,000 clones, approximately 90% of which appear only once. This record belongs to a study of Ad26.COV2.S vaccination and SARS-CoV-2 variants. Study in general: Ad26.COV2.S was injected intramuscularly once or twice, 56 days apart.

Whole-study results and caveats: Ad26.COV2.S recipients had broader spike-specific TCRs (P = 0.0014).

This CDR3 is 14 amino acids long. Trimming pared 5 bases from V and 2 bases from J, leaving 12 bases between. CDR1 MNHNY and CDR2 SVGAGI come from the germline V gene (reference sequence). J is TRBJ1-1 and V is TRBV6-6; tentatively, D is TRBD1 (6 bases). This sample comprised peripheral blood, obtained in a trial of Ad26.COV2.S vaccine versus placebo. The source is a person between 18 and 60 years old who received the Ad26.COV2.S COVID-19 vaccine or a placebo. CDR3 nucleotides: TGTGCCAGCAGTATTAGGGGGACCAACACTGAAGCTTTCTTT. It yields the protein CASSIRGTNTEAFF.